Below are 8 T cell receptor beta chains sequenced from a single sample in a study of T cells after yellow fever vaccination. TCRdb called the 5' RACE reads again in MiXCR, with one record for every CDR3 protein. The table has some 600,000 distinct CDR3 sequences, approximately 16% seen once. Specimen: PBMCs, collected roughly 5 days after the first yellow fever vaccination. These receptors all come from a man younger than 35 who received the YFV17D yellow fever vaccine.

This chain connects TRBV20-1 to TRBJ2-2; 8 positions match TRBD1. Germline V gene data show CDR1 as DFQATT and CDR2 as SNEGSKA (reference sequence). V was pared by 6 bases and J by 4 bases, with 7 bases of the junction left unmatched. This CDR3 contains 14 residues. The CDR3 nucleotides read TGCAGTGCGGTCCAGGGGGCGGGCACCGGGGAGCTGTTTTTT. Translating gives CSAVQGAGTGELFF.

J is TRBJ2-2 and V is TRBV5-1; D ambiguous. Germline CDR1 reads SGHRS; CDR2 reads YFSETQ. The CDR3 is made up of 14 amino acids. V was pared by 2 bases and J by 2 bases, with 7 bases between. For the CDR3, the DNA is TGCGCCAGCAGCTTTTGGGATAACACCGGGGAGCTGTTTTTT. Translated: CASSFWDNTGELFF.

This clonotype was recorded a few times. J is TRBJ1-2 and V is TRBV4-1, with D perhaps TRBD1 (6 bases). Trimming stripped 6 bases from V and 3 bases from J, with 20 bases between. The CDR3 totals 16 residues. The germline gives CDR1 MGHRA, CDR2 YSYEKL. The CDR3 coding sequence is TGCGCCAGCAGAGCCACTGACAGGCTCCTTGACTATGGCTACACCTTC. Translating it yields CASRATDRLLDYGYTF.

This clonotype came up many times. J is TRBJ2-1 and V is TRBV12-3 or TRBV12-4; TRBD2 aligns across 14 bases. V shed 6 bases and J 12 bases; nucleotides not matched to a gene: 7. The CDR3 totals 14 residues. CDR3 loop: CASSPGLAGGWQFF. CDR3 sequence (DNA): TGTGCCAGCAGCCCTGGACTAGCGGGGGGTTGGCAGTTCTTC.

This clonotype was seen more than once but under ten times. The chain recombines TRBV7-9 with TRBJ2-1; D possibly corresponds to TRBD2 (5 bases). Germline assignment: CDR1 SEHNR and CDR2 FQNEAQ (reference sequence). The germline V and J ends were trimmed by 4 bases and 10 bases, with 14 bases remaining between them. The CDR3 totals 13 residues. The CDR3, as DNA: TGTGCCAGCAGCTCCCAGCTAGCAGTAGAGCAGTTCTTC. As protein: CASSSQLAVEQFF.

This clonotype came up a few times. The chain couples TRBV12-5 to TRBJ2-3, with TRBD1 matching over 10 bases. CDR1 is LGHNT and CDR2 is FRNRAP in the germline V gene. V dropped 5 bases and J dropped 6; count of bases not matched to a gene: 8. This CDR3 has 15 amino acids. The CDR3 DNA reads TGTGCTAGTGGTACCCGGACAGGGGGTTCGGATACGCAGTATTTT. Translated: CASGTRTGGSDTQYF.

The chain is built from TRBV12-3 or TRBV12-4 and TRBJ1-1; D unresolved. This CDR3 has 14 amino acids. Between the trimmed V and J ends, which lost 6 bases and 1 base, there was a span of 12 bases. This CDR3 is CASRTSGRNTEAFF. CDR3 nucleotide sequence: TGTGCCAGCAGGACCTCGGGCAGGAACACTGAAGCTTTCTTT.

This clonotype was counted only a few times. The DNA for the CDR3 is TGTGCTAGTGGTGGACTAGCGGGGGCGAACACCGGGGAGCTGTTTTTT. Its protein product is CASGGLAGANTGELFF. The gene calls are TRBV12-5 and TRBJ2-2, with TRBD2 matching over 13 bases. The V segment lost 5 bases and the J segment 0 bases; nucleotides outside the gene matches: 0. CDR1 LGHNT and CDR2 FRNRAP come from the germline V gene. This CDR3 has 16 amino acids.